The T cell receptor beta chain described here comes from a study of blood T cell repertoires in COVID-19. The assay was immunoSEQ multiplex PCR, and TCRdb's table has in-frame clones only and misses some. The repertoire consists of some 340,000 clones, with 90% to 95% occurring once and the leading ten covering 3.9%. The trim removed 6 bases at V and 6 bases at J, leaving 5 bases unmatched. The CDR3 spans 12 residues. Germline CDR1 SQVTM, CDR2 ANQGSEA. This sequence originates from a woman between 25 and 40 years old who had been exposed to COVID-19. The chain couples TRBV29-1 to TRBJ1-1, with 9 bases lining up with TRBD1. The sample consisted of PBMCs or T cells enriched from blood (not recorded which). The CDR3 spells CSVDRGRAEAFF. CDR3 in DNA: TGCAGCGTGGACAGGGGCAGGGCTGAAGCTTTCTTT.